This T cell receptor beta chain comes out of a study of identical twins listed by TCRdb under 2016. About the study as a whole: To test whether fetal clonotypes persist, the study used deep sequencing on TCR alpha and beta repertoires from monozygotic twins, unrelated adults of various ages, and cord blood. Replicate twin experiments were performed at different times using different library preparation protocols to rule out contamination.

Libraries were made using 5' RACE. Sequencing was performed on an Illumina HiSeq 2000. Template switching introduced a universal primer binding site; the final cDNA contained a unique molecular identifier, enabling accurate counting of TCR cDNA molecules. First-strand cDNA for TCR alpha and beta chains was synthesized from specific primers in the conserved constant-segment region. Each cDNA library was double barcoded, with a SMART-Mk sample barcode plus Illumina barcodes, to control for contamination. TruSeq adapter sequences along with Illumina sample barcodes were introduced in two successive PCR steps. TCR alpha and beta cDNA libraries were sequenced on the Illumina HiSeq platform with custom primers. From the authors' description of their analysis: MiGEC was used to process raw reads and extract unique molecular identifiers, and MiXCR was used to find CDR3 positions. For each individual, recombination models were inferred using an EM algorithm with the repgenHMM and IGoR tools. The analysis of shared clonotypes was done with the tcR package in R, with sharing normalized by the product of cloneset sizes. Out-of-frame nonproductive sequences were analyzed to study raw recombination free of thymic and clonal selection effects. The raw public data were reprocessed by TCRdb itself: fastp quality trimming at Q25, MiXCR clonotype calling, in-frame beta chains only. Rows with one shared CDR3 protein collapse into an entry with the most common genes and DNA. The V and J calls come from TCRdb's annotation, not from the publication. The sample yields approximately 620,000 distinct CDR3 sequences; approximately 9% were counted once. Of the sample, around 0.95% is held by the ten largest clones.

All donors were healthy Caucasians. The twin cohort comprised three pairs of female monozygotic twins, all aged about 18 to 30 years. RNA for TCR libraries was isolated from peripheral blood mononuclear cells. General findings and caveats noted by the study authors: Recombination models systematically underestimated out-of-frame TCR alpha sharing in monozygotic twins but agreed with sharing between unrelated individuals. The excess sharing between twins in beta out-of-frame sequences was weaker because fewer shared sequences reduced the signal-to-noise ratio. Conclusions relied on cross-sectional statistical analysis, since the same donors could not be followed over many years. Compared with coincidental sharing between unrelated individuals, out-of-frame TCR alpha sequences shared between twins had an excess of sequences with low generation probability. Invariant T cells such as MAIT and iNKT could partly confound zero-insertion analyses, although diverse VJ usage argued against such confounding for most clonotypes. Abundant cord blood beta clonotypes carried fewer insertions; young adult naive repertoires showed a weaker similar trend, while memory repertoires showed none.

CDR3 length: 12 amino acids, cysteine to phenylalanine. Only the CDR3 region is kept as DNA, spanning 36 bases read in frame from base 1. Relative to germline, V is 6 bases shorter and J is 8 bases shorter, with 8 bases between their ends. The germline V gene (reference sequence) provides CDR1 SEHNR and CDR2 FQNEAQ. Comments on this clonotype: The specificity of this receptor is unknown. Qualities for individual bases were not recorded, and no much larger clone is one base off.

These sequences were also reported in another study, on yellow fever vaccine responses in identical twins. As that second paper reports: The authors reported that the T cell response to vaccination in identical twins appeared partly convergent and partly personalized. In identical twins, the study followed T cell clones that responded to the vaccine with precision.

Sequenced input: PBMCs. The sequence joins TRBV7-9 to TRBJ1-6; the D gene assignment is ambiguous. This sequence was found in a woman younger than 30 in good health. The CDR3 reads CASRLTDSPLHF. The nucleotides are TGTGCCAGCAGACTTACGGATTCACCCCTCCACTTT.